The 18 T cell receptor beta chains in this list originate from one sample, sequenced in a study of cytomegalovirus exposure and HLA in healthy donors. Both 60 Vbeta primers and 13 Jbeta primers went into the PCR. Clones were read by immunoSEQ multiplex PCR, and TCRdb kept only the in-frame ones, dropping some. The profile covers under 200,000 clones, with 81% appearing a single time and around 3.6% taken by the ten largest. Sequencing was performed on PBMCs. These receptors were collected from a man between 40 and 49 years old in good health and CMV-seropositive.

The chain links TRBV9 to TRBJ2-1, with 11 bases aligning to TRBD1. CDR1 SGDLS and CDR2 YYNGEE come from the germline V gene. V lost 4 bases and J lost 3; bases outside the gene matches: 9. This CDR3 has 17 residues. The chain's CDR3 is CASSPNKDRGHYNEQFF. The CDR3 nucleotides are TGTGCCAGCAGCCCAAATAAGGACAGGGGGCACTACAATGAGCAGTTCTTC.

With regard to this clone: The identical CDR3 is also encoded by other nucleotide sequences in the sample. The chain carries TRBV5-4 and TRBJ2-5, with 12 bases matching TRBD1. Germline V gene lookup returns CDR1 SGHNT and CDR2 YYREEE (reference sequence). The V and J ends lost 4 bases and 4 bases, in that order; junction bases with no gene match: 8. The CDR3 totals 16 residues. As DNA, the CDR3 is TGTGCCAGCAGCCTACCGGGACAGGGGGCGGGAGAGACCCAGTACTTC. This sequence encodes CASSLPGQGAGETQYF.

V usage is TRBV5-1 and J usage is TRBJ1-1, with 11 bases lining up with TRBD1. The germline V gene has CDR1 SGHRS and CDR2 YFSETQ. The CDR3 is made up of 15 amino acids. The J segment lost 8 bases and the V segment lost 4 bases, leaving 10 bases of the junction unmatched. CDR3 nucleotides: TGCGCCAGCAGCAGACCCGGGACAGGGGGGGTGGAAGCTTTCTTT. It is translated as CASSRPGTGGVEAFF. The whole variable domain, filled in from reference TRBV5-1 and TRBJ1-1, reads KAGVTQTPRYLIKTRGQQVTLSCSPISGHRSVSWYQQTPGQGLQFLFEYFSETQRNKGNFPGRFSGRQFSNSRSEMNVSTLELGDSALYLCASSRPGTGGVEAFFGQGTRLTVV.

This chain uses TRBV19 with TRBJ2-7; TRBD1 agrees at 11 bases. Germline values: CDR1 LNHDA, CDR2 SQIVND (reference sequence). This CDR3 is built from 15 residues. The trim removed 4 bases at V and 2 bases at J, leaving 4 bases unmatched. CDR3 nucleotides: TGTGCCAGTAGTACAAGGGACAGGGGGACCTACGAGCAGTACTTC. This encodes CASSTRDRGTYEQYF.

This clone was counted once. This chain joins TRBV5-1 and TRBJ2-1, with a possible D match to TRBD2 (6 bases). Trimming stripped 0 bases from V and 4 bases from J, with 14 bases between. This CDR3 has 16 residues. From germline, CDR1 is SGHRS and CDR2 YFSETQ. The DNA for the CDR3 is TGCGCCAGCAGCTTGGATCTGAACGGGGGTTACAATGAGCAGTTCTTC. Its protein product is CASSLDLNGGYNEQFF. The full variable domain, completed using reference TRBV5-1 and TRBJ2-1, is KAGVTQTPRYLIKTRGQQVTLSCSPISGHRSVSWYQQTPGQGLQFLFEYFSETQRNKGNFPGRFSGRQFSNSRSEMNVSTLELGDSALYLCASSLDLNGGYNEQFFGPGTRLTVL.

This chain joins TRBV5-1 and TRBJ2-7, with TRBD1 matching 9 bases. Germline V CDR1 and CDR2: SGHRS, YFSETQ. The length of the CDR3 is 14 residues. V was pared by 4 bases and J by 1 base, with 3 bases of the junction left unmatched. CDR3 nucleotide sequence: TGCGCCAGCAGCACCGGACAGGGGTCCTACGAGCAGTACTTC. Protein product: CASSTGQGSYEQYF.

This rearrangement joins TRBV4-1 to TRBJ1-2; D unclear. The length of the CDR3 is 13 residues. Germline CDR1 and CDR2: MGHRA and YSYEKL. V lost 0 bases to trimming and J lost 5 bases, with 7 bases between them. CDR3 sequence reads: CASSQDAGYGYTF. Written as DNA, the CDR3 is TGCGCCAGCAGCCAAGATGCGGGATATGGCTACACCTTC.

This chain connects TRBV5-6 to TRBJ2-3; 9 positions match TRBD2. J was trimmed by 3 bases and V by 1 base; bases with no gene match: 6. This CDR3 is 16 amino acids long. CDR1 and CDR2 (germline): SGHDT, YYEEEE. This CDR3 reads CASSLWGTSSTDTQYF. For the CDR3, the DNA is TGTGCCAGCAGCTTGTGGGGGACTAGCAGTACAGATACGCAGTATTTT.

The genes are TRBV28 and TRBJ1-2; 12 positions agree with TRBD1. The CDR3 extends over 18 amino acids. The V gene's germline CDR1 is MDHEN and CDR2 SYDVKM. The junction had 8 bases not matched to a gene; V was cut back by 1 base and J by 2 bases. The CDR3 bases are TGTGCCAGCAGTTTATTCGGGACAGGGGGCGGGGTCAACTATGGCTACACCTTC. It translates to CASSLFGTGGGVNYGYTF.

This clone appeared a few times. The chain combines TRBV5-1 with TRBJ2-7; TRBD2 matches 7 bases. V trimming: 5 bases; J trimming: 7 bases; junction bases outside the gene matches: 12. This CDR3 contains 14 residues. Germline-derived CDR1 and CDR2 are SGHRS and YFSETQ. Written as DNA, the CDR3 is TGCGCCAGCAGGAGGGCGGCGGGAGATGGAGAGCAGTACTTC. It yields the protein CASRRAAGDGEQYF.

The chain employs TRBV4-3 and TRBJ2-1; TRBD1 might be the D (5 bases). Germline assignment: CDR1 LGHNA and CDR2 YSLEER. Trimming cost V 2 bases and J 2 bases, with 13 bases left between them. CDR3 length: 16 amino acids. The CDR3 DNA follows: TGCGCCAGCAGCCAATCGCAGGGAATTGCCTACAATGAGCAGTTCTTC. Translating gives CASSQSQGIAYNEQFF.

This clone has only one observation. This chain links TRBV5-1 with TRBJ2-7, with a tentative D call TRBD2 (5 bases). The CDR3 spans 16 residues. V lost 4 bases and J 0 bases, leaving 17 bases between the germline ends. The germline gives CDR1 SGHRS, CDR2 YFSETQ. The CDR3 loop is CASSTGLPYSSYEQYF. CDR3 nucleotide sequence: TGCGCCAGCAGCACCGGACTCCCTTACTCCTCCTACGAGCAGTACTTC.

This chain links TRBV4-3 with TRBJ2-7, with D tentatively TRBD2 (5 bases). The CDR3 length is 19 residues. V was clipped by 0 bases and J by 2 bases, with 23 bases between them. From germline, CDR1 is LGHNA and CDR2 YSLEER. CDR3 coding DNA: TGCGCCAGCAGCCAAGATTTGGCGGGCGCCGTTGGGCAGGCCTACGAGCAGTACTTC. It encodes CASSQDLAGAVGQAYEQYF.

This chain links TRBV7-2 with TRBJ1-1, with TRBD1 matching 9 bases. This CDR3 has 15 residues. V was clipped by 5 bases and J by 0 bases; unmatched bases: 4. Germline lookup yields CDR1 SGHTA and CDR2 FQGNSA. The CDR3 nucleotides read TGTGCCAGCAGCCTGGGACAGGGTCTGAACACTGAAGCTTTCTTT. Protein product: CASSLGQGLNTEAFF.

In its sample, this clone was seen once. The V and J genes are TRBV28 and TRBJ2-3, with D possibly TRBD1 on 6 matching bases. Germline loops: CDR1 MDHEN, CDR2 SYDVKM. The CDR3 is 16 amino acids. Trimming pared 6 bases from V and 6 bases from J, leaving 22 bases between. The CDR3 is CASRRTGTSQVDTQYF. For the CDR3, the DNA is TGTGCCAGCAGGAGAACCGGGACATCACAAGTCGATACGCAGTATTTT.

The V gene is TRBV9, the J gene TRBJ1-1; D might be TRBD1 (6 bases). This CDR3 is 16 amino acids long. The V gene's germline CDR1 is SGDLS and CDR2 YYNGEE. The ends were cut back, 0 bases at V and 0 bases at J, with 12 bases in the middle. The CDR3 reads CASSVGAGVMNTEAFF. The DNA of the CDR3 is TGTGCCAGCAGCGTAGGGGCAGGGGTAATGAACACTGAAGCTTTCTTT.

J is TRBJ1-6 and V is TRBV6-1; 9 positions agree with TRBD1. This CDR3 has 15 amino acids. J gave up 3 bases and V 7 bases, and 4 bases lay outside the gene matches. Germline V lookup: CDR1 MNHNS, CDR2 SASEGT. The DNA for the CDR3 is TGTGCCAGCACAGGACAGGGGAGCTATAATTCACCCCTCCACTTT. Its protein is CASTGQGSYNSPLHF.

The count of this clone is one. The rearrangement joins TRBV7-7 to TRBJ2-2; a weak D match, TRBD1 (6 bases). Per the germline V gene, CDR1 is SSHAT and CDR2 is FNYEAQ (reference sequence). The CDR3 extends over 14 amino acids. With 5 bases removed from V and 5 bases from J, the gap between germline ends came to 12 bases. CDR3 in amino acids: CASSPPDRTGELFF. CDR3 coding DNA: TGTGCCAGCAGCCCGCCCGACAGGACCGGGGAGCTGTTTTTT.